Presented here are 10 T cell receptor beta chains from one specimen sequenced in a study of blood T cell repertoires in COVID-19. Repertoires were generated with immunoSEQ multiplex PCR, while TCRdb's copy carries only in-frame clones and drops some. Of roughly 150,000 clones in the sample, approximately 86% were seen once. Specimen: PBMCs or T cells enriched from blood (not recorded which). The receptors come from a woman in her thirties or forties who had recovered from COVID-19.

This chain links TRBV30 with TRBJ1-1; 7 bases are a match to TRBD1. V shed 2 bases and J 5 bases; nucleotides not matched to a gene: 8. CDR1 is GTSNPN, CDR2 SVGIG, per germline (reference sequence). This CDR3 spans 14 amino acids. The DNA of the CDR3 is TGTGCCTGGAGTTTAAGGGGGCGCGGGACTGAAGCTTTCTTT. Translated: CAWSLRGRGTEAFF.

The J gene is TRBJ2-5, the V gene TRBV11-1, with TRBD1 as a possible D gene (5 bases). Germline lookup yields CDR1 SGHAT and CDR2 FQDESV (reference sequence). The CDR3 consists of 15 residues. Trimming shortened V by 5 bases and J by 2 bases, and 15 bases separated the two germline ends. The CDR3 DNA is TGTGCCAGCAGCCCCCCCGTAGGGGATCAAGAGACCCAGTACTTC. This translates into CASSPPVGDQETQYF. The whole variable domain, filled in from reference TRBV11-1 and TRBJ2-5, reads EAEVAQSPRYKITEKSQAVAFWCDPISGHATLYWYRQILGQGPELLVQFQDESVVDDSQLPKDRFSAERLKGVDSTLKIQPAELGDSAMYLCASSPPVGDQETQYFGPGTRLLVL.

CDR3 sequence (DNA): TGTGCCAGCAGTGAAGAGTCGGGGTTCCAGCCCCAGCATTTT. Translation: CASSEESGFQPQHF. The J gene is TRBJ1-5, the V gene TRBV2; no reliable D call. CDR1 and CDR2 from the germline V gene are SNHLY and FYNNEI. V lost 1 base to trimming and J lost 7 bases, with 11 bases between them. The CDR3 runs 14 residues. Together with reference TRBV2 and TRBJ1-5, the CDR3 gives the full variable domain: EPEVTQTPSHQVTQMGQEVILRCVPISNHLYFYWYRQILGQKVEFLVSFYNNEISEKSEIFDDQFSVERPDGSNFTLKIRSTKLEDSAMYFCASSEESGFQPQHFGDGTRLSIL.

The chain links TRBV5-1 to TRBJ1-4, with 7 nucleotides matching TRBD1. Germline V lookup: CDR1 SGHRS, CDR2 YFSETQ. The CDR3 consists of 17 residues. J lost 0 bases, V lost 1 base, and 6 bases had no gene match. CDR3 amino acids: CASSLRGGQATNEKLFF. The CDR3, as DNA: TGCGCCAGCAGCTTGAGGGGTGGACAGGCAACTAATGAAAAACTGTTTTTT.

The chain employs TRBV18 and TRBJ1-2; D is possibly TRBD1 (5 bases). Per germline, CDR1 KGHSH and CDR2 LQKENI. The CDR3 totals 13 residues. V was shortened by 2 bases and J by 8 bases, with 12 bases between the two germline ends. CDR3 coding DNA: TGTGCCAGCTCACCAACAGGAATGCGGGGCTACACCTTC. Protein: CASSPTGMRGYTF.

The rearrangement links TRBV18 to TRBJ1-4; TRBD1 might be the D (6 bases). CDR1 is KGHSH and CDR2 is LQKENI in the germline V gene. Trimming cost V 2 bases and J 8 bases, with 15 bases left between them. This CDR3 has 15 amino acids. CDR3 sequence: CASSPGGRAREKLFF. CDR3 DNA: TGTGCCAGCTCACCAGGGGGCAGGGCTCGAGAAAAACTGTTTTTT.

This clone was observed a single time. The rearrangement uses TRBV2 and TRBJ1-2; D is uncertain. V was shortened by 6 bases and J by 6 bases, with 5 bases between the two germline ends. Germline CDR1 is SNHLY and CDR2 is FYNNEI. This CDR3 comprises 10 residues. As DNA, the CDR3 is TGTGCCAGCAGACTGAATGGCTACACCTTC. Its protein product is CASRLNGYTF.

The chain employs TRBV7-9 and TRBJ2-2; TRBD1 matches at 9 bases. From germline, CDR1 is SEHNR and CDR2 FQNEAQ (reference sequence). Losses at the gene ends were 0 bases for V and 6 bases for J; bases not matched to a gene: 5. The CDR3 length is 16 residues. CDR3 residues: CASSLAGTGFSGELFF. In nucleotides, the CDR3 is TGTGCCAGCAGCTTAGCAGGGACAGGGTTTTCCGGGGAGCTGTTTTTT.

This rearrangement joins TRBV4-2 to TRBJ2-7, with 13 nucleotides matching TRBD2. V lost 6 bases and J lost 2; bases outside the gene matches: 4. CDR1 and CDR2 (germline): LGHNA, YNFKEQ. The CDR3 consists of 15 residues. This CDR3 reads CASRPGLAGTYEQYF. CDR3 nucleotide sequence: TGTGCCAGCAGACCGGGACTAGCGGGAACCTACGAGCAGTACTTC.

J is TRBJ1-2 and V is TRBV19; 7 nucleotides agree with TRBD1. Germline CDR1 reads LNHDA; CDR2 reads SQIVND (reference sequence). The CDR3 extends over 11 amino acids. Trimming cost V 9 bases and J 4 bases; bases outside gene matches: 2. CDR3 region: CASRDSYGYTF. The CDR3 DNA reads TGTGCCAGCCGGGACAGCTATGGCTACACCTTC.